This entry lists 18 T cell receptor beta chains sequenced from one sample in a study of shared clonotypes between healthy human individuals. Generated by immunoSEQ multiplex PCR, the TCRdb table keeps only in-frame clones and is missing some. The data show roughly 2 million clones, around 95% seen once. The material sequenced was naive CD4+ T cells sorted from blood. As to subset: CD45RA+ positively selected. Receptors were obtained from a man between 18 and 35 years old in good health.

The chain links TRBV30 to TRBJ1-5; 8 positions match TRBD1. The V gene end was trimmed by 5 bases and the J gene end by 7 bases; junction bases not matched to a gene: 10. CDR1 is GTSNPN, CDR2 SVGIG, per germline (reference sequence). The CDR3 is 14 residues long. The DNA for the CDR3 is TGTGCCTGGCAAACAGGGGGGCAGGGCCAGCCCCAGCATTTT. Encoded protein: CAWQTGGQGQPQHF.

The rearrangement links TRBV5-6 to TRBJ2-7; the D gene could be TRBD1 or TRBD2 (6 bases each). Trimming took off 2 bases at V and 4 bases at J, with 16 bases between the two ends. Germline lookup yields CDR1 SGHDT and CDR2 YYEEEE. CDR3 length equals 15 residues. CDR3 sequence: CASSLRGVSLYEQYF. CDR3 DNA: TGTGCCAGCAGCTTAAGGGGGGTCTCTTTGTACGAGCAGTACTTC.

The rearrangement uses TRBV9 and TRBJ2-2; 9 bases line up with TRBD1. The germline gives CDR1 SGDLS, CDR2 YYNGEE. Trimming at V came to 4 bases and at J to 1 base, leaving 5 bases not matched to a gene. This CDR3 contains 16 residues. CDR3 sequence: CASSPQGAGNTGELFF. The CDR3 region has the DNA TGTGCCAGCAGCCCACAGGGGGCAGGGAACACCGGGGAGCTGTTTTTT.

The gene calls are TRBV10-1 and TRBJ2-5; D is possibly TRBD2 (6 bases). V lost 6 bases and J lost 0, with 11 bases in between. Germline V gives CDR1 WNHNN, CDR2 SYGVQD (reference sequence). There are 14 residues in the CDR3. The CDR3 DNA follows: TGCGCCAGCAGCGTGGGAGGAAACCAAGAGACCCAGTACTTC. This encodes CASSVGGNQETQYF.

On this clone itself: Other DNA sequences within the sample encode an identical CDR3. The chain combines TRBV20-1 with TRBJ2-5; unclear D gene. Germline values: CDR1 DFQATT, CDR2 SNEGSKA (reference sequence). The V end was cut by 5 bases, the J end by 3 bases, with 4 bases between. The CDR3 is 10 amino acids. The CDR3 here is CSASEETQYF. The CDR3 nucleotides read TGCAGTGCTTCAGAAGAGACCCAGTACTTC.

About this clone itself: At one of its ends the junction is not consistent with the germline gene, which may arise from a read error. The V call is TRBV4-1, the J call TRBJ2-1; 12 nucleotides match TRBD2. The CDR3 length is 16 residues. Germline values: CDR1 MGHRA, CDR2 YSYEKL. The CDR3 here is CASSRPSGRAYNEQFF. The CDR3 DNA reads as TGCGCCAGCAGCCGGCCTAGCGGGAGGGCCTATAATGAGCAGTTCTTC.

The rearrangement uses TRBV7-7 and TRBJ1-1; 8 bases align to TRBD1. Germline V gene data show CDR1 as SSHAT and CDR2 as FNYEAQ (reference sequence). This CDR3 spans 13 amino acids. The CDR3 loop reads CATGQGMNTEAFF. CDR3 nucleotide sequence: TGTGCTACCGGACAGGGCATGAACACTGAAGCTTTCTTT.

The CDR3 spells CASSSGQTAAGNTIYF. In DNA, the CDR3 is TGCGCCAGCAGCTCGGGACAGACGGCGGCTGGAAACACCATATATTTT. This chain connects TRBV5-1 to TRBJ1-3, with 7 bases matching TRBD1. Germline V gives CDR1 SGHRS, CDR2 YFSETQ. Germline trimming cut 3 bases from V and 2 bases from J; bases unmatched to any gene: 8. The CDR3 length is 16 residues. The variable domain in full, completed from reference TRBV5-1 and TRBJ1-3, reads KAGVTQTPRYLIKTRGQQVTLSCSPISGHRSVSWYQQTPGQGLQFLFEYFSETQRNKGNFPGRFSGRQFSNSRSEMNVSTLELGDSALYLCASSSGQTAAGNTIYFGEGSWLTVV.

The chain is built from TRBV9 and TRBJ2-7, with D possibly TRBD2 on 6 matching bases. V lost 0 bases and J 5 bases, leaving 12 bases between the germline ends. The germline V gene has CDR1 SGDLS and CDR2 YYNGEE. This CDR3 is 14 amino acids long. The CDR3 reads CASSVGGLRHEQYF. DNA for the CDR3: TGTGCCAGCAGCGTAGGAGGACTAAGACACGAGCAGTACTTC.

The rearrangement uses TRBV11-1 and TRBJ2-7, with a tentative D call TRBD1 (5 bases). Deletions cut 1 base from V and 4 bases from J, with 11 bases between. The germline V gene encodes CDR1 SGHAT and CDR2 FQDESV (reference sequence). This CDR3 is built from 14 residues. Here the CDR3 reads CASSLEGHQYEQYF. As DNA, the CDR3 is TGTGCCAGCAGCTTAGAGGGGCACCAATACGAGCAGTACTTC.

The V gene is TRBV7-9, the J gene TRBJ2-1, with 9 bases aligning to TRBD2. The trim removed 5 bases at V and 2 bases at J, leaving 4 bases unmatched. CDR3 length equals 15 residues. The germline CDR1 and CDR2 sequences are SEHNR and FQNEAQ (reference sequence). As DNA, the CDR3 is TGTGCCAGCAGCGTGCGGGAGGGACCCTACAATGAGCAGTTCTTC. Its protein product is CASSVREGPYNEQFF.

This clone was counted once. V usage is TRBV7-2 and J usage is TRBJ2-6, with D uncertain. The CDR3 consists of 14 residues. Germline values: CDR1 SGHTA, CDR2 FQGNSA. Trimming stripped 7 bases from V and 4 bases from J, with 11 bases between. In DNA form, the CDR3 reads TGTGCCAGCACCAAAGTAGCCGGGGCCAACGTCCTGACTTTC. It specifies CASTKVAGANVLTF.

J is TRBJ1-1 and V is TRBV6-1; perhaps TRBD1 as D (6 bases). From germline, CDR1 is MNHNS and CDR2 SASEGT. The CDR3 is 13 amino acids. V was trimmed by 4 bases and J by 5 bases, leaving 11 bases between them. The CDR3 spells CASSVQQGTEAFF. In DNA, the CDR3 is TGTGCCAGCAGTGTCCAACAGGGAACTGAAGCTTTCTTT.

The rearrangement joins TRBV5-5 to TRBJ1-5; no firm D call. The V gene lost 0 bases and the J gene lost 4 bases, with 17 bases spanning the gap. The CDR3 sequence is 17 residues long. CDR1 and CDR2 (germline): SGHKS, YYEKEE (reference sequence). CDR3 in amino acids: CASSLGLGGLANQPQHF. The CDR3 DNA is TGTGCCAGCAGCTTGGGCTTAGGAGGGCTAGCAAATCAGCCCCAGCATTTT.

This rearrangement joins TRBV19 to TRBJ2-7; no reliable D call. V lost 3 bases, J lost 0 bases, and 6 bases lay in between. The CDR3 runs to 13 residues. Germline CDR1 and CDR2: LNHDA and SQIVND (reference sequence). The CDR3 loop reads CASSIGFSYEQYF. The CDR3 DNA reads TGTGCCAGTAGTATCGGTTTCTCCTACGAGCAGTACTTC. Full variable domain (missing parts from reference TRBV19 and TRBJ2-7): DGGITQSPKYLFRKEGQNVTLSCEQNLNHDAMYWYRQDPGQGLRLIYYSQIVNDFQKGDIAEGYSVSREKKESFPLTVTSAQKNPTAFYLCASSIGFSYEQYFGPGTRLTVT.

The rearrangement links TRBV4-1 to TRBJ2-7, with TRBD2 matching over 8 bases. The germline V gene has CDR1 MGHRA and CDR2 YSYEKL. The CDR3 runs to 16 residues. With 1 base clipped from V and 5 bases from J, the junction kept 10 bases outside the gene matches. Written as DNA, the CDR3 is TGCGCCAGCAGCCAAGGGCAAGATAGCGGGACCAACGAGCAGTACTTC. The encoded protein is CASSQGQDSGTNEQYF.

The gene calls are TRBV2 and TRBJ2-3; 7 bases are a match to TRBD2. The CDR3 contains 15 residues. The V gene's germline CDR1 is SNHLY and CDR2 FYNNEI. Germline trimming cut 6 bases from V and 2 bases from J; bases unmatched to any gene: 8. The chain's CDR3 is CASSASGATTDTQYF. In DNA form, the CDR3 reads TGTGCCAGCAGCGCGAGCGGGGCTACCACAGATACGCAGTATTTT.

This chain uses TRBV7-9 with TRBJ2-7; 8 bases line up with TRBD1. This CDR3 spans 15 amino acids. The V segment lost 1 base and the J segment 6 bases; nucleotides outside the gene matches: 8. Looked up from germline, CDR1 is SEHNR and CDR2 is FQNEAQ (reference sequence). The CDR3 protein is CASSLDVGQGGEQYF. The DNA for the CDR3 is TGTGCCAGCAGCTTAGATGTAGGACAGGGAGGCGAGCAGTACTTC.